One sample yielded the 16 T cell receptor beta chains listed below, sequenced in a study of control samples from healthy donors and cancer patients. This table comes from immunoSEQ multiplex PCR, and its TCRdb copy is limited to in-frame clones, with some not included. The table shows 110,000 or so clones, with approximately 90% occurring only once. Sequenced input: blood. The source is a human donor in good health. The donor label of this sample is uncertain.

The rearrangement uses TRBV2 and TRBJ1-3; D is unresolved. V was pared by 7 bases and J by 1 base, with 17 bases between. The CDR3 loop spans 16 amino acids. Germline CDR1 SNHLY, CDR2 FYNNEI. CDR3 residues: CASMGGLSISGNTIYF. In DNA, the CDR3 is TGTGCCAGCATGGGTGGCCTTTCAATATCTGGAAACACCATATATTTT.

The chain recombines TRBV11-2 with TRBJ2-3, with 11 bases lining up with TRBD2. The CDR3 covers 16 residues. Trimming took 4 bases from V and 5 from J; bases not matched to a gene: 8. Germline V CDR1 and CDR2: SGHAT, FQNNGV. CDR3 sequence (DNA): TGTGCCAGCAGCTACATTAGCGGGGGGGCTAGAGATACGCAGTATTTT. Its translation: CASSYISGGARDTQYF.

The sample holds a few counts of this clone. The chain carries TRBV7-8 and TRBJ2-3; 7 bases line up with TRBD1. Germline V gene lookup returns CDR1 SGHVS and CDR2 FQNEAQ. This CDR3 spans 14 amino acids. V was pared by 7 bases and J by 0 bases, with 4 bases of the junction left unmatched. The CDR3 protein is CASIETGSTDTQYF. CDR3 DNA sequence: TGTGCCAGCATCGAGACAGGGAGCACAGATACGCAGTATTTT.

The chain joins TRBV27 to TRBJ2-1; 10 nucleotides match TRBD2. Germline-derived CDR1 and CDR2 are MNHEY and SMNVEV (reference sequence). CDR3 length: 15 residues. V was clipped by 6 bases and J by 4 bases; unmatched bases: 6. The CDR3 region has the DNA TGTGCCAGCAGCCTCCTAGCGGGGGCGTACAATGAGCAGTTCTTC. Its protein product is CASSLLAGAYNEQFF.

This chain joins TRBV2 and TRBJ1-2; D possibly corresponds to TRBD1 (6 bases). The ends were cut back, 2 bases at V and 4 bases at J, with 14 bases in the middle. Germline loops: CDR1 SNHLY, CDR2 FYNNEI. This CDR3 has 15 amino acids. DNA for the CDR3: TGTGCCAGCAGTGAAACACAGGGCCTCCTCTATGGCTACACCTTC. Residues: CASSETQGLLYGYTF.

This chain connects TRBV4-3 to TRBJ1-2; a possible D gene is TRBD1 (6 bases). With 3 bases removed from V and 3 bases from J, the gap between germline ends came to 20 bases. CDR3 length equals 17 residues. Germline loops: CDR1 LGHNA, CDR2 YSLEER. The CDR3 nucleotides read TGCGCCAGCAGCCAGGCGGGTTTCGGGGGCGCATACTATGGCTACACCTTC. This codes for CASSQAGFGGAYYGYTF.

Turning to this clone: Other DNA sequences in this specimen translate into the identical CDR3. The rearrangement joins TRBV7-9 to TRBJ1-2; 8 nucleotides match TRBD1. This CDR3 has 14 residues. Germline-derived CDR1 and CDR2 are SEHNR and FQNEAQ (reference sequence). V gave up 5 bases and J gave up 8 bases; unmatched junction bases: 10. The CDR3, as DNA: TGTGCCAGCAGCCTAGACAGGGGCCCCATGGGCTACACCTTC. Translation gives CASSLDRGPMGYTF. The complete variable domain, with remaining parts taken from reference TRBV7-9 and TRBJ1-2, reads DTGVSQNPRHKITKRGQNVTFRCDPISEHNRLYWYRQTLGQGPEFLTYFQNEAQLEKSRLLSDRFSAERPKGSFSTLEIQRTEQGDSAMYLCASSLDRGPMGYTFGSGTRLTVV.

The gene calls are TRBV5-1 and TRBJ1-1; D unresolved. In germline, CDR1 is SGHRS, CDR2 YFSETQ. V dropped 2 bases and J dropped 1 base, with 9 bases sitting between them. The CDR3 loop spans 14 amino acids. The CDR3 sequence is CASSLGGSNTEAFF. CDR3 coding DNA: TGCGCCAGCAGCTTAGGCGGATCGAACACTGAAGCTTTCTTT.

This chain uses TRBV7-6 with TRBJ2-5; 8 bases align to TRBD1. Trimming at V came to 4 bases and at J to 5 bases, leaving 12 bases not matched to a gene. The germline V gene has CDR1 SGHVS and CDR2 FNYEAQ. CDR3 length: 16 residues. The CDR3 coding sequence is TGTGCCAGCAGCTCCGAGAGGCCAGGGGGCGAGGAGACCCAGTACTTC. This encodes CASSSERPGGEETQYF.

The chain joins TRBV10-3 to TRBJ1-6; TRBD1 aligns across 8 bases. CDR3 size: 14 residues. V was pared by 6 bases and J by 8 bases, with 6 bases of the junction left unmatched. Germline V gene lookup returns CDR1 ENHRY and CDR2 SYGVKD. The CDR3 sequence: CAISFDRGDSPLHF. The CDR3 DNA follows: TGTGCCATCAGCTTCGACAGGGGAGATTCACCCCTCCACTTT.

The rearrangement uses TRBV18 and TRBJ2-2; either TRBD1 or TRBD2 may supply D (5 bases each). Germline V gene sequence: CDR1 KGHSH, CDR2 LQKENI. The V end lost 6 bases, the J end lost 1 base, and 15 bases lay between the germline ends. The CDR3 totals 16 residues. Here the CDR3 reads CASSAEGTKNTGELFF. DNA for the CDR3: TGTGCCAGCTCCGCGGAAGGGACCAAGAACACCGGGGAGCTGTTTTTT.

The chain uses TRBV5-6 and TRBJ1-1; maybe TRBD1 (5 bases). Per the germline V gene, CDR1 is SGHDT and CDR2 is YYEEEE. The CDR3 sequence is 13 residues long. The germline V and J ends were trimmed by 3 bases and 5 bases, with 11 bases remaining between them. Written as DNA, the CDR3 is TGTGCCAGCAGCTGGTGGGCAGGGACTGAAGCTTTCTTT. Translating gives CASSWWAGTEAFF.

This chain uses TRBV11-2 with TRBJ1-6; 10 positions agree with TRBD1. Germline values: CDR1 SGHAT, CDR2 FQNNGV. Unmatched junction bases numbered 8, after V lost 3 bases and J lost 0 bases. The CDR3 has 19 residues. CDR3 amino acids: CASSLGDRGISSYNSPLHF. The CDR3 DNA reads TGTGCCAGCAGCTTGGGGGACAGGGGAATAAGCTCCTATAATTCACCCCTCCACTTT.

V and J are TRBV24-1 and TRBJ2-3; 8 positions match TRBD2. Germline V gene lookup returns CDR1 KGHDR and CDR2 SFDVKD. The CDR3 has 16 amino acids. J lost 2 bases, V lost 1 base, and 4 bases had no gene match. Here the CDR3 DNA reads TGTGCCACCAGTGATTTTGAGCGGGGGTTCACAGATACGCAGTATTTT. Translating it yields CATSDFERGFTDTQYF.

The J gene is TRBJ1-3, the V gene TRBV19, with D hard to call. The CDR3 extends over 15 amino acids. The germline V gene encodes CDR1 LNHDA and CDR2 SQIVND (reference sequence). Trimming left V 7 bases short and J 0 bases short, with 13 bases between. The CDR3 protein is CASKSDVSSGNTIYF. DNA of the CDR3: TGTGCCAGTAAGTCGGACGTCAGCTCTGGAAACACCATATATTTT.

This sequence joins TRBV10-3 and TRBJ2-7, with unresolved D. The CDR3 runs 14 residues. V lost 4 bases to trimming and J lost 3 bases, with 13 bases between them. The germline V gene encodes CDR1 ENHRY and CDR2 SYGVKD. The CDR3 sequence: CAISVGTDFYEQYV. The DNA of the CDR3 is TGTGCCATCAGTGTAGGTACAGACTTCTACGAGCAGTACGTC.